The T cell receptor beta chain described here comes from a study of T cells in Graves' hyperthyroidism and ophthalmopathy. From RNA transcripts, TCR beta CDR3 regions were amplified. Researchers ran a first-round RT-PCR on the TCR CDR3 using the HTBI primer set. Each CDR3 protein is one row after TCRdb ran MiXCR on the multiplex PCR reads. The sample yields roughly 560,000 distinct CDR3 sequences, about 14% seen once. The CDR3 sequence is 14 residues long. CDR1 SGHVS and CDR2 FQNEAQ come from the germline V gene. Trimming removed 2 bases from V and 8 bases from J; junction bases left unmatched: 6. Many counts were recorded for this clonotype.

V usage is TRBV7-8 and J usage is TRBJ1-3; TRBD1 matches at 7 bases. Sequences were obtained from blood. The clonotype comes from a woman aged 40 to 49 with Graves' ophthalmopathy. This CDR3 is CASSLKTGLDTIYF. The CDR3 DNA reads TGTGCCAGCAGCTTAAAGACAGGGTTGGACACCATATATTTT. The full variable domain, its missing parts supplied by reference TRBV7-8 and TRBJ1-3, is GAGVSQSPRYKVAKRGQDVALRCDPISGHVSLFWYQQALGQGPEFLTYFQNEAQLDKSGLPSDRFFAERPEGSVSTLKIQRTQQEDSAVYLCASSLKTGLDTIYFGEGSWLTVV.